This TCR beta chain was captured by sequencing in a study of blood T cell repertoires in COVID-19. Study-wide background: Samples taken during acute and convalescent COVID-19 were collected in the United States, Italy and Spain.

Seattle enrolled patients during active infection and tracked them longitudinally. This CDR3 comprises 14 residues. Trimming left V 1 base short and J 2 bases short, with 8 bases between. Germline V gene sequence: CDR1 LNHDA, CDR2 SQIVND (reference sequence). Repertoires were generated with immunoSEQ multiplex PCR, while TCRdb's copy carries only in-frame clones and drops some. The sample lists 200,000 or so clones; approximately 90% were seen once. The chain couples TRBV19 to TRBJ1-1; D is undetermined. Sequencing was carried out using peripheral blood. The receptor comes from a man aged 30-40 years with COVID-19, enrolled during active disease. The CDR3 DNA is TGTGCCAGTAGTATAGGGGCAGGAAACACTGAAGCTTTCTTT. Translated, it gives CASSIGAGNTEAFF.